This TCR beta chain was sequenced in a study of T cell responses to AZD1222 COVID-19 vaccine. General observations from the study: Sampled repertoires all dated from after the peak T cell response. Donors in the cohort were predominantly white British and more often female, and clonal diversity was possibly underestimated. Spike-spanning, vaccine-associated CD4 TCRs were dominant at 160-218 and 743-854. Among spike-specific TCRs, nearly half reportedly target unmutated variant regions.

Here immunoSEQ multiplex PCR was the method, and the copy in TCRdb shows in-frame clones only, minus some. Among some 94,000 clones listed, 87% were seen once. Regarding this clone: The target antigen is unknown.

The specimen comprised peripheral blood, sampled on day 0 of AZD1222 vaccination. The receptor was isolated from an adult in good health.

In DNA, the CDR3 is TGTGCCAGCATCAAAGGGACCCGCTATGGCTACACCTTC. It codes for CASIKGTRYGYTF. The chain has TRBV2 and TRBJ1-2, with D perhaps matching TRBD1 (5 bases). There are 13 residues in the CDR3. CDR1 is SNHLY, CDR2 FYNNEI, per germline. Trimming removed 7 bases at V and 4 bases at J, with 13 bases between.